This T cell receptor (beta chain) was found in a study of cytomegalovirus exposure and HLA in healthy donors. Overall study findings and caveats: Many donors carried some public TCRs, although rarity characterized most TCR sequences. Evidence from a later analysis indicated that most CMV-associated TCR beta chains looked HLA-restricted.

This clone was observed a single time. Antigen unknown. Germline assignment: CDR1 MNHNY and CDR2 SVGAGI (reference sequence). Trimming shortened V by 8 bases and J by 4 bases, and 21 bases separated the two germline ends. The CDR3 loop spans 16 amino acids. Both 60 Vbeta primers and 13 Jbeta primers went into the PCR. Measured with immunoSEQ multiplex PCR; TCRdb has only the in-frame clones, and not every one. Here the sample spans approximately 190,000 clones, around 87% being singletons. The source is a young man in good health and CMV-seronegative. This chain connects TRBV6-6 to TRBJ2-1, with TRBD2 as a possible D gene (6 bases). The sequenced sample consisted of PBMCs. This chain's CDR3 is CASGNREPLHYNEQFF. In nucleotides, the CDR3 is TGTGCCAGCGGTAACCGGGAGCCCTTACATTACAATGAGCAGTTCTTC.